A single sample gave rise to the 25 T cell receptor beta chains below, sequenced in a study of radiation and T cells in renal cell carcinoma. Regarding time point: baseline pretreatment blood. The treatment: 15 Gy SBRT to primary tumor, nephrectomy 4 weeks later. Sequencing used immunoSEQ multiplex PCR; TCRdb keeps in-frame clones, though not all of them. The table has about 88,000 clones, 70% to 90% seen once. Sample: blood, taken from a patient whose treatment included radiotherapy and nephrectomy. The receptor source for this set is a man in his fifties or sixties with renal cell carcinoma.

The chain uses TRBV29-1 and TRBJ2-3; no clear D. V was shortened by 4 bases and J by 2 bases, with 13 bases between the two germline ends. Germline V gene sequence: CDR1 SQVTM, CDR2 ANQGSEA. CDR3 size: 14 residues. Written as DNA, the CDR3 is TGCAGCGTTGTTGGTGGGATACACACAGATACGCAGTATTTT. It codes for CSVVGGIHTDTQYF.

This clone has only one observation. The chain employs TRBV7-2 and TRBJ2-2, with D possibly TRBD2 on 6 matching bases. The CDR3 loop spans 15 amino acids. Between the trimmed V and J ends, which lost 5 bases and 4 bases, there was a span of 14 bases. CDR1 and CDR2 from the germline V gene are SGHTA and FQGNSA. The CDR3 is CASSLHGTPTGELFF. The DNA of the CDR3 is TGTGCCAGCAGCCTTCACGGGACTCCCACCGGGGAGCTGTTTTTT.

V usage is TRBV5-6 and J usage is TRBJ2-7; 8 nucleotides align to TRBD1. This CDR3 contains 18 residues. V lost 0 bases, J lost 6 bases, and 17 bases stayed unmatched. Germline values: CDR1 SGHDT, CDR2 YYEEEE. The CDR3 here is CASSLVGVLTGEVREQYF. The DNA for the CDR3 is TGTGCCAGCAGCTTGGTAGGGGTACTGACAGGGGAGGTCCGCGAGCAGTACTTC.

The V and J genes are TRBV11-3 and TRBJ2-2; tentative D call: TRBD2 (6 bases). Germline V gene sequence: CDR1 SGHNT, CDR2 YENEEA. Trimming cost V 5 bases and J 4 bases, with 11 bases left between them. The CDR3 is 14 residues long. The CDR3 here is CASSSRGVTGELFF. The CDR3 DNA reads as TGTGCCAGCAGCAGTCGCGGGGTCACCGGGGAGCTGTTTTTT.

CDR3 DNA sequence: TGTGCCAGCAGCTCAACAGGGTCTCCAACTAATGAAAAACTGTTTTTT. Amino acids: CASSSTGSPTNEKLFF. The rearrangement joins TRBV7-2 to TRBJ1-4, with D perhaps TRBD1 (6 bases). Per germline, CDR1 SGHTA and CDR2 FQGNSA. CDR3 length: 16 residues. V was trimmed by 4 bases and J by 0 bases, leaving 12 bases between them. Combining the CDR3 with reference TRBV7-2 and TRBJ1-4 gives the whole variable domain GAGVSQSPSNKVTEKGKDVELRCDPISGHTALYWYRQSLGQGLEFLIYFQGNSAPDKSGLPSDRFSAERTGGSVSTLTIQRTQQEDSAVYLCASSSTGSPTNEKLFFGSGTQLSVL.

CDR3 in amino acids: CASSEAWTGGIPYTEAFF. The CDR3, as DNA: TGTGCCAGCAGTGAGGCGTGGACAGGGGGGATACCATACACTGAAGCTTTCTTT. V and J are TRBV21-1 and TRBJ1-1; the table's D call TRBD1 went unverified against the DNA. TRBV21-1 is a known pseudogene. The CDR3 covers 18 residues.

The V and J genes are TRBV19 and TRBJ2-7; D call uncertain. V lost 4 bases, J lost 0 bases, and 16 bases lay in between. Germline-derived CDR1 and CDR2 are LNHDA and SQIVND (reference sequence). CDR3 length: 16 residues. CDR3: CASSSIYIGTSYEQYF. The CDR3, as DNA: TGTGCCAGTAGTAGTATTTATATAGGCACCTCCTACGAGCAGTACTTC.

V is TRBV5-5 and J is TRBJ1-1, with D hard to call. The CDR3 length is 12 residues. Germline V gives CDR1 SGHKS, CDR2 YYEKEE (reference sequence). V was pared by 0 bases and J by 3 bases, with 3 bases between. CDR3 sequence (DNA): TGTGCCAGCAGCTTGGGGCACACTGAAGCTTTCTTT. Translation: CASSLGHTEAFF.

CDR3 loop: CASSVSRDRGFNQPQHF. As DNA, the CDR3 is TGTGCCAGCAGTGTCTCCCGGGACAGGGGATTCAATCAGCCCCAGCATTTT. The chain recombines TRBV2 with TRBJ1-5; TRBD1 agrees at 10 bases. In germline, CDR1 is SNHLY, CDR2 FYNNEI. CDR3 length: 17 residues. The junction had 9 bases not matched to a gene; V was cut back by 4 bases and J by 3 bases.

The chain combines TRBV19 with TRBJ1-5, with D unresolved. CDR1 is LNHDA, CDR2 SQIVND, per germline (reference sequence). CDR3 length: 15 residues. V was pared by 1 base and J by 6 bases, with 13 bases between. CDR3 nucleotides: TGTGCCAGTAGTATAGTTGAGGCCACCTTTCAGCCCCAGCATTTT. It is translated as CASSIVEATFQPQHF.

The rearrangement links TRBV7-8 to TRBJ2-4; TRBD1 matches at 9 bases. V was pared by 2 bases and J by 2 bases, with 10 bases of the junction left unmatched. The germline gives CDR1 SGHVS, CDR2 FQNEAQ. The CDR3 covers 18 residues. CDR3 loop: CASSLPLRQGGTKNIQYF. For the CDR3, the DNA is TGTGCCAGCAGCTTACCCCTAAGACAGGGGGGAACCAAAAACATTCAGTACTTC. Combining the CDR3 with reference TRBV7-8 and TRBJ2-4 gives the whole variable domain GAGVSQSPRYKVAKRGQDVALRCDPISGHVSLFWYQQALGQGPEFLTYFQNEAQLDKSGLPSDRFFAERPEGSVSTLKIQRTQQEDSAVYLCASSLPLRQGGTKNIQYFGAGTRLSVL.

The V gene is TRBV10-1, the J gene TRBJ2-3; D tentatively fits TRBD1 or TRBD2 (6 bases each). The CDR3 is 14 amino acids. Germline values: CDR1 WNHNN, CDR2 SYGVQD (reference sequence). V lost 2 bases, J lost 5 bases, and 11 bases lay in between. DNA for the CDR3: TGCGCCAGCAGTGAGCCGGGGGCGGGAGATACGCAGTATTTT. Its translation: CASSEPGAGDTQYF.

This clone has only one observation. The V and J genes are TRBV29-1 and TRBJ1-1, with D perhaps matching TRBD1 (5 bases). Trimming removed 5 bases from V and 1 base from J, with 11 bases in between. Germline V gene lookup returns CDR1 SQVTM and CDR2 ANQGSEA. The CDR3 extends over 13 amino acids. The CDR3 loop is CSVFEGANTEAFF. The DNA of the CDR3 is TGCAGCGTTTTTGAAGGGGCGAACACTGAAGCTTTCTTT. The full variable domain, completed using reference TRBV29-1 and TRBJ1-1, is SAVISQKPSRDICQRGTSLTIQCQVDSQVTMMFWYRQQPGQSLTLIATANQGSEATYESGFVIDKFPISRPNLTFSTLTVSNMSPEDSSIYLCSVFEGANTEAFFGQGTRLTVV.

The V gene is TRBV5-5, the J gene TRBJ1-4; a weak D match, TRBD1 (6 bases). Germline CDR1 reads SGHKS; CDR2 reads YYEKEE (reference sequence). CDR3 length equals 14 residues. V shed 7 bases and J shed 5 bases, with 15 bases lying between them. This CDR3 reads CASRLTGGNEKLFF. CDR3 DNA: TGTGCCAGCCGTCTGACAGGCGGGAATGAAAAACTGTTTTTT.

The CDR3 sequence is CATRTSGSQYEQYF. CDR3 bases: TGTGCCACAAGGACTAGCGGGAGTCAGTACGAGCAGTACTTC. This sequence joins TRBV10-3 and TRBJ2-7; TRBD2 matches 13 bases. CDR3 size: 14 residues. In germline, CDR1 is ENHRY, CDR2 SYGVKD. J gave up 4 bases and V 10 bases, and 7 bases lay outside the gene matches.

The CDR3, as DNA: TGTGCCAGTAGTGAACAGGGGGCGAACGAGCAGTACTTC. It codes for CASSEQGANEQYF. The V call is TRBV19, the J call TRBJ2-7; 9 nucleotides agree with TRBD1. The junction had 4 bases not matched to a gene; V was cut back by 5 bases and J by 5 bases. The CDR3 is 13 amino acids. CDR1 and CDR2 from the germline V gene are LNHDA and SQIVND (reference sequence). The variable domain in full, with the rest retrieved from reference TRBV19 and TRBJ2-7, is DGGITQSPKYLFRKEGQNVTLSCEQNLNHDAMYWYRQDPGQGLRLIYYSQIVNDFQKGDIAEGYSVSREKKESFPLTVTSAQKNPTAFYLCASSEQGANEQYFGPGTRLTVT.

The gene calls are TRBV6-5 and TRBJ1-2; D unresolved. The V end was cut by 0 bases, the J end by 0 bases, with 11 bases between. The CDR3 covers 16 residues. The germline CDR1 and CDR2 sequences are MNHEY and SVGAGI. CDR3 DNA sequence: TGTGCCAGCAGTTACTCGGCGCGGGGTACTAACTATGGCTACACCTTC. Residues: CASSYSARGTNYGYTF.

The chain links TRBV5-1 to TRBJ2-1; TRBD2 is a possible D gene (6 bases). V lost 4 bases to trimming and J lost 10 bases, with 12 bases between them. The CDR3 consists of 12 residues. The V gene's germline CDR1 is SGHRS and CDR2 YFSETQ. The CDR3 sequence is CASSLLADEQFF. As DNA, the CDR3 is TGCGCCAGCAGCCTGTTAGCGGACGAGCAGTTCTTC.

This chain links TRBV4-1 with TRBJ2-7; D is possibly TRBD1 or TRBD2 (5 bases each). V lost 3 bases and J lost 1, with 25 bases in between. Germline V gene data show CDR1 as MGHRA and CDR2 as YSYEKL. The CDR3 extends over 19 amino acids. The DNA of the CDR3 is TGCGCCAGCAGCCAGAGGGGACCCAGGATTCCCTCTGAGTCCTACGAGCAGTACTTC. Amino acids: CASSQRGPRIPSESYEQYF.

This chain's CDR3 is CASSSMVRGYNTEAFF. CDR3 DNA sequence: TGTGCCAGCAGCTCCATGGTCAGGGGATACAACACTGAAGCTTTCTTT. This chain links TRBV7-9 with TRBJ1-1, with D possibly matching TRBD1 (6 bases). Germline CDR1 and CDR2: SEHNR and FQNEAQ (reference sequence). V was pared by 4 bases and J by 2 bases, with 17 bases between. The CDR3 consists of 16 residues.

This chain uses TRBV13 with TRBJ1-6; D is uncertain. Germline V CDR1 and CDR2: PRHDT, FYEKMQ (reference sequence). The CDR3 spans 14 residues. The germline V and J ends were trimmed by 7 bases and 7 bases, with 14 bases remaining between them. CDR3 DNA sequence: TGTGCCAGCATGCCACAGTCCGCAAATTCACCCCTCCACTTT. It translates to CASMPQSANSPLHF. Based on the CDR3 plus reference TRBV13 and TRBJ1-6, the full variable domain is AAGVIQSPRHLIKEKRETATLKCYPIPRHDTVYWYQQGPGQDPQFLISFYEKMQSDKGSIPDRFSAQQFSDYHSELNMSSLELGDSALYFCASMPQSANSPLHFGNGTRLTVT.

This clone came up a few times. The genes are TRBV27 and TRBJ2-1, with D perhaps TRBD1 or TRBD2 (5 bases each). Trimming pared 7 bases from V and 8 bases from J, leaving 12 bases between. The CDR3 totals 12 residues. Germline CDR1 is MNHEY and CDR2 is SMNVEV (reference sequence). The CDR3 loop is CASTTRGHEQFF. CDR3 sequence (DNA): TGTGCCAGCACTACCCGGGGCCATGAGCAGTTCTTC.

This CDR3 reads CASSPLQGAGTEAFF. The CDR3 DNA reads TGTGCCAGCAGTCCCCTACAGGGGGCAGGCACTGAAGCTTTCTTT. The V gene is TRBV27, the J gene TRBJ1-1; 9 nucleotides match TRBD1. Germline CDR1 is MNHEY and CDR2 is SMNVEV (reference sequence). After removal of 5 bases from V and 4 bases from J, the junction contained 8 bases not matched to a gene. This CDR3 has 15 amino acids.

The DNA for the CDR3 is TGTGCCAGCAGCCACACGGGGCGGGGGTACAATGAGCAGTTCTTC. Translated, it gives CASSHTGRGYNEQFF. The V gene is TRBV9, the J gene TRBJ2-1, with 7 bases that match TRBD2. V was pared by 4 bases and J by 4 bases, with 8 bases of the junction left unmatched. CDR3 length: 15 residues. Germline assignment: CDR1 SGDLS and CDR2 YYNGEE.

The rearrangement joins TRBV7-2 to TRBJ2-5; 9 bases are a match to TRBD2. Trimming removed 2 bases from V and 0 bases from J; junction bases left unmatched: 4. Germline V gene data show CDR1 as SGHTA and CDR2 as FQGNSA. This CDR3 has 16 residues. CDR3 in amino acids: CASSLRLAEYQETQYF. CDR3 DNA: TGTGCCAGCAGCTTACGACTAGCGGAATACCAAGAGACCCAGTACTTC.